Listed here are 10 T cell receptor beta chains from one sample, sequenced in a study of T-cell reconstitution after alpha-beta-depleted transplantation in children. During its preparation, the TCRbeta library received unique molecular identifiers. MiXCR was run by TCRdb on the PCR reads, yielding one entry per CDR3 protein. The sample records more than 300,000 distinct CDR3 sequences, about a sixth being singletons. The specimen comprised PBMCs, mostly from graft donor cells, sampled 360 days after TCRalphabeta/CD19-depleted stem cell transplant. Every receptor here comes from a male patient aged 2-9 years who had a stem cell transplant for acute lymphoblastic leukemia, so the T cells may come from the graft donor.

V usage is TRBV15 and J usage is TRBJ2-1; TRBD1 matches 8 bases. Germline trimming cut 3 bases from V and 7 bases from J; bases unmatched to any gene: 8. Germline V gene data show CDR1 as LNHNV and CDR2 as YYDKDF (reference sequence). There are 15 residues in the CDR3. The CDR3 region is CATSSPGGFRNEQFF. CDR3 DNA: TGTGCCACCAGCAGTCCAGGGGGCTTTAGGAATGAGCAGTTCTTC. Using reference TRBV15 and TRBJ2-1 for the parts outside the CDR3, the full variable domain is DAMVIQNPRYQVTQFGKPVTLSCSQTLNHNVMYWYQQKSSQAPKLLFHYYDKDFNNEADTPDNFQSRRPNTSFCFLDIRSPGLGDTAMYLCATSSPGGFRNEQFFGPGTRLTVL.

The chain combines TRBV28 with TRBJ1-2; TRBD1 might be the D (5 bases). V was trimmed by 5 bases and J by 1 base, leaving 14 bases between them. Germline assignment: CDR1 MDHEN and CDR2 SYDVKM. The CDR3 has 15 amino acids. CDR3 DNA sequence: TGTGCCAGCAGTAGCGGCGGGGGTAATAACTATGGCTACACCTTC. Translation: CASSSGGGNNYGYTF.

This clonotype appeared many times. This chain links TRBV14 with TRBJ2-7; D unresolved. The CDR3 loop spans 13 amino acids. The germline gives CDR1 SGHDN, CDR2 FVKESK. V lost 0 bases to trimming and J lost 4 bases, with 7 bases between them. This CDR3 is CASSQDSIYEQYF. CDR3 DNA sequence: TGTGCCAGCAGCCAAGACAGCATTTACGAGCAGTACTTC.

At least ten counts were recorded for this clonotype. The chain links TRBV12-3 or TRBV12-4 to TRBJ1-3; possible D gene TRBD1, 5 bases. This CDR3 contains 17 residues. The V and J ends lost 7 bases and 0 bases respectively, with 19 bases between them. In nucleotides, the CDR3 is TGTGCCAGCACCTCCGTGCCGGGGCTCCACTCTGGAAACACCATATATTTT. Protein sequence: CASTSVPGLHSGNTIYF.

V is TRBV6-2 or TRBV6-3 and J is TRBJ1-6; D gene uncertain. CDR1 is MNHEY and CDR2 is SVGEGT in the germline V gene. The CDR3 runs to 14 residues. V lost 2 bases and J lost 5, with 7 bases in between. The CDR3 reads CASSYGLDNSPLHF. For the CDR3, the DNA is TGTGCCAGCAGTTACGGGCTCGATAATTCACCCCTCCACTTT.

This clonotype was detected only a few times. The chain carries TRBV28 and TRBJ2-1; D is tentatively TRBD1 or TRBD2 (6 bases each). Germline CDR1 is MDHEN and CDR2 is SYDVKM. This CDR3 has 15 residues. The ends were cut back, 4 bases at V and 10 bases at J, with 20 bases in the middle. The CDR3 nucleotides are TGTGCCAGCAGTTATCTGGGGGGCGATTCTGTGGAGCAGTTCTTC. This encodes CASSYLGGDSVEQFF.

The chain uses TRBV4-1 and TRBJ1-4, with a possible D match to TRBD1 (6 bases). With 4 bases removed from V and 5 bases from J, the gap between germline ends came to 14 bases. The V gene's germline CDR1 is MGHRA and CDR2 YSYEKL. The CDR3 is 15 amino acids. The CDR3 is CASSPHGTWNEKLFF. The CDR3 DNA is TGCGCCAGCAGCCCTCACGGGACATGGAATGAAAAACTGTTTTTT.

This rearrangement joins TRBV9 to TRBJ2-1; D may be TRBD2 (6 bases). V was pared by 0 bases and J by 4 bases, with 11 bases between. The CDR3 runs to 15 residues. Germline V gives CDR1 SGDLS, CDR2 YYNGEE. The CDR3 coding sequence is TGTGCCAGCAGCGTAGAAACTAGCCAGTACAATGAGCAGTTCTTC. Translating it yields CASSVETSQYNEQFF.

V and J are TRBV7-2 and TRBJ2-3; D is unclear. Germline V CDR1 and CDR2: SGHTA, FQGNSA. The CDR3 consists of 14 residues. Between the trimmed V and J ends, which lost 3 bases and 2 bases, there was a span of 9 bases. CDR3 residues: CASSFDVFTDTQYF. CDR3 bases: TGTGCCAGCAGCTTTGATGTTTTCACAGATACGCAGTATTTT.

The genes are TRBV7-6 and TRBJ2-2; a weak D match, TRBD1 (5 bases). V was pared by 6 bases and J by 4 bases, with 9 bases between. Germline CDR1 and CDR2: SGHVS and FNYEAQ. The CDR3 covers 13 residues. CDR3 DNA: TGTGCCAGCAGGGGGCGCCCCACCGGGGAGCTGTTTTTT. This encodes CASRGRPTGELFF.